This TCR beta chain was observed in a study of shared clonotypes between healthy human individuals. Naive CD8 cells lacked CD45RO and underwent positive selection for CCR7, leaving out terminally differentiated effector memory CD45RA+ cells. Germline CDR1 reads SGHVS; CDR2 reads FQNEAQ. This CDR3 is built from 13 residues. V lost 1 base and J 5 bases, leaving 6 bases between the germline ends. The repertoire was sequenced with immunoSEQ multiplex PCR; TCRdb's copy has only in-frame clones and lacks some. Of about 2 million clones listed, about 94% are singletons. The chain has TRBV7-8 and TRBJ2-1; D unclear. The clonotype was recovered from a man between 18 and 35 years old in good health. The source material was naive CD8+ T cells sorted from blood. The CDR3 sequence is CASSLVRDNEQFF. The CDR3 DNA is TGTGCCAGCAGCTTAGTCAGAGACAATGAGCAGTTCTTC.